One and the same sample provided the 27 T cell receptor beta chains below, sequenced in a study of T cells of healthy individuals (dated by TCRdb to 2016 to 2019). Receptors were amplified or captured by 5' RACE. Instrument used: Illumina MiSeq. TCRdb applied fastp at Q25 and MiXCR to the public reads, then kept only in-frame beta chains. Each entry merges the rows of one CDR3 protein and shows their most common DNA and genes. The sample includes under 70,000 distinct CDR3 sequences, with 14% to 15% observed a single time. Approximately 16% of the sample is taken by the ten largest. All receptors derive from a human donor in good health.

The chain is built from TRBV6-5 and TRBJ2-1; D is unresolved. V was cut by 2 bases and J by 0 bases, with 11 bases left in between. The CDR3 spans 16 residues. From germline, CDR1 is MNHEY and CDR2 SVGAGI. The CDR3 loop is CASSYGSRSSYNEQFF. In DNA, the CDR3 is TGTGCCAGCAGTTACGGTTCGCGGAGCTCCTACAATGAGCAGTTCTTC.

There are many counts of this clonotype. The J gene is TRBJ1-2, the V gene TRBV11-2; D gene unclear. V was clipped by 1 base and J by 4 bases, with 7 bases between them. Germline values: CDR1 SGHAT, CDR2 FQNNGV. The CDR3 contains 13 residues. The CDR3 is CASSLAGSYGYTF. In DNA, the CDR3 is TGTGCCAGCAGCTTAGCGGGGTCCTATGGCTACACCTTC.

The V and J genes are TRBV9 and TRBJ2-3; D is ambiguous. Germline V CDR1 and CDR2: SGDLS, YYNGEE. Trimming removed 4 bases at V and 1 base at J, with 19 bases between. The CDR3 extends over 17 amino acids. The CDR3 is CASSNPGLLSRTDTQYF. In DNA form, the CDR3 reads TGTGCCAGCAGCAACCCGGGTTTACTCAGCCGCACAGATACGCAGTATTTT. Based on the CDR3 plus reference TRBV9 and TRBJ2-3, the full variable domain is DSGVTQTPKHLITATGQRVTLRCSPRSGDLSVYWYQQSLDQGLQFLIQYYNGEERAKGNILERFSAQQFPDLHSELNLSSLELGDSALYFCASSNPGLLSRTDTQYFGPGTRLTVL.

This clonotype was picked up many times. V gene TRBV2 combines with J gene TRBJ1-2; no clear D. This CDR3 contains 13 residues. From germline, CDR1 is SNHLY and CDR2 FYNNEI. The V and J ends lost 3 bases and 7 bases respectively, with 12 bases between them. CDR3 residues: CASSDRVNPGYTF. The DNA of the CDR3 is TGTGCCAGCAGTGACCGGGTAAACCCTGGCTACACCTTC.

This sequence joins TRBV5-4 and TRBJ1-2; TRBD1 is a possible D gene (6 bases). Germline CDR1 SGHNT, CDR2 YYREEE (reference sequence). The CDR3 consists of 13 residues. With 7 bases removed from V and 4 bases from J, the gap between germline ends came to 14 bases. The CDR3: CASALDSSYGYTF. CDR3 bases: TGTGCCAGCGCCCTGGACAGTTCCTATGGCTACACCTTC.

This clonotype has ten or more counts. The V and J genes are TRBV19 and TRBJ2-7, with TRBD2 matching over 12 bases. Trimming cost V 5 bases and J 3 bases; bases outside gene matches: 5. The CDR3 loop spans 15 amino acids. Germline V CDR1 and CDR2: LNHDA, SQIVND (reference sequence). Here the CDR3 DNA reads TGTGCCAGTAGTGTTGGACTAGCGGGAATCTACGAGCAGTACTTC. This gives the protein CASSVGLAGIYEQYF.

This clonotype was seen ten or more times. This rearrangement joins TRBV5-8 to TRBJ2-1; no clear D gene. The CDR3 has 12 amino acids. V was pared by 1 base and J by 9 bases, with 8 bases between. Germline values: CDR1 SGHTS, CDR2 YDEGEE. The CDR3 region is CASSLSKVEQFF. CDR3 in DNA: TGTGCCAGCAGCTTGTCGAAGGTTGAGCAGTTCTTC.

The chain links TRBV23-1 to TRBJ2-3, with D possibly being TRBD1 or TRBD2 (5 bases each). TRBV23-1 carries the ORF label, with uncertain function. The CDR3 is 15 residues long. Trimming left V 8 bases short and J 0 bases short, with 15 bases between. The CDR3 nucleotides read TGCGCCAGCGGCCGGGACGATCTCAGCACAGATACGCAGTATTTT. This gives the protein CASGRDDLSTDTQYF.

The rearrangement joins TRBV6-2 or TRBV6-3 to TRBJ2-3; D tentatively reads TRBD1 or TRBD2 (5 bases each). The CDR3 loop spans 18 amino acids. V lost 7 bases to trimming and J lost 1 base, with 24 bases between them. Germline V gene data show CDR1 as MNHEY and CDR2 as SVGEGT. The DNA of the CDR3 is TGTGCCAGCACCTTGCAAATAGACCAGCTGGGGGGCACAGATACGCAGTATTTT. It specifies CASTLQIDQLGGTDTQYF.

This chain uses TRBV6-6 with TRBJ2-5; maybe TRBD1 (5 bases). The CDR3 extends over 13 amino acids. CDR1 and CDR2 (germline): MNHNY, SVGAGI (reference sequence). The V and J ends lost 6 bases and 5 bases respectively, with 13 bases between them. The CDR3 loop is CASSGGKGETQYF. Written as DNA, the CDR3 is TGTGCCAGCAGCGGTGGAAAGGGGGAGACCCAGTACTTC.

This clonotype was seen many times. This chain connects TRBV28 to TRBJ2-1; 7 nucleotides match TRBD1. Germline V lookup: CDR1 MDHEN, CDR2 SYDVKM. The CDR3 sequence is 15 residues long. V trimming: 4 bases; J trimming: 4 bases; junction bases outside the gene matches: 7. The DNA of the CDR3 is TGTGCCAGCAGTTCTCCGGGACAGATGTACAATGAGCAGTTCTTC. Amino acid sequence: CASSSPGQMYNEQFF.

This clonotype was seen ten or more times. The V call is TRBV6-2 or TRBV6-3, the J call TRBJ1-5, with TRBD1 as a possible D gene (5 bases). CDR1 is MNHEY, CDR2 SVGEGT, per germline. This CDR3 region has 15 residues. Between the trimmed V and J ends, which lost 6 bases and 6 bases, there was a span of 18 bases. CDR3 in DNA: TGTGCCAGCAGCCGCCCTCGGGGGTTGGGTCAGCCCCAGCATTTT. This encodes CASSRPRGLGQPQHF.

This clonotype was picked up many times. V usage is TRBV5-4 and J usage is TRBJ2-7; 7 bases line up with TRBD1. J was trimmed by 3 bases and V by 0 bases; bases with no gene match: 3. CDR3 size: 14 residues. The germline gives CDR1 SGHNT, CDR2 YYREEE (reference sequence). The DNA of the CDR3 is TGTGCCAGCAGCTTGGGACAGGGAGTCTACGAGCAGTACTTC. It codes for CASSLGQGVYEQYF.

This clonotype has only a few counts. This rearrangement joins TRBV7-2 to TRBJ2-7, with D perhaps assigned TRBD1 or TRBD2 (5 bases each). This CDR3 is 15 amino acids long. Trimming left V 5 bases short and J 2 bases short, with 16 bases between. CDR1 is SGHTA, CDR2 FQGNSA, per germline. The DNA of the CDR3 is TGTGCCAGCAGCCGCTCCGGGGCGGTAACCTACGAGCAGTACTTC. Its protein is CASSRSGAVTYEQYF.

This clonotype has a handful of counts. The chain joins TRBV7-9 to TRBJ2-3; TRBD1 is a possible D gene (5 bases). The V end was cut by 4 bases, the J end by 4 bases, with 9 bases between. Germline V gene data show CDR1 as SEHNR and CDR2 as FQNEAQ (reference sequence). This CDR3 is built from 13 residues. CDR3 nucleotide sequence: TGTGCCAGCAGCTCAGGGTTCGCAGATACGCAGTATTTT. It encodes CASSSGFADTQYF.

In this sample, this clonotype turned up a few times. V usage is TRBV7-2 and J usage is TRBJ2-7, with TRBD1 matching over 10 bases. Germline CDR1 SGHTA, CDR2 FQGNSA. J was trimmed by 7 bases and V by 5 bases; bases with no gene match: 5. The CDR3 runs 13 residues. CDR3 loop: CASSPDRGREQYF. The CDR3 DNA reads as TGTGCCAGCAGCCCAGACAGGGGGCGGGAGCAGTACTTC.

The chain links TRBV12-3 or TRBV12-4 to TRBJ2-1; 12 positions match TRBD2. This CDR3 has 16 amino acids. V lost 5 bases, J lost 6 bases, and 8 bases stayed unmatched. CDR3 in DNA: TGTGCCAGCAGTACCTCTAGCGGGAGGGCTTCCAATGAGCAGTTCTTC. Residues: CASSTSSGRASNEQFF.

V usage is TRBV6-1 and J usage is TRBJ2-3; D is perhaps TRBD1 (6 bases). Trimming stripped 7 bases from V and 1 base from J, with 9 bases between. The CDR3 spans 13 residues. Germline V gene sequence: CDR1 MNHNS, CDR2 SASEGT. The CDR3 sequence is CASKGHGTDTQYF. CDR3 DNA sequence: TGTGCCAGCAAGGGACACGGCACAGATACGCAGTATTTT.

This clonotype appeared many times. V usage is TRBV12-3 or TRBV12-4 and J usage is TRBJ2-5, with 12 bases lining up with TRBD1. The length of the CDR3 is 15 residues. V gave up 3 bases and J gave up 3 bases; unmatched junction bases: 2. The CDR3 is CASSLGQGAKETQYF. The CDR3 nucleotides are TGTGCCAGCAGTTTGGGACAGGGGGCGAAAGAGACCCAGTACTTC.

The rearrangement uses TRBV12-3 or TRBV12-4 and TRBJ1-5, with a tentative D call TRBD1 (6 bases). Trimming removed 5 bases at V and 1 base at J, with 12 bases between. There are 15 residues in the CDR3. CDR3 loop: CASSPQGLSNQPQHF. In DNA, the CDR3 is TGTGCCAGCAGTCCCCAGGGGCTCAGCAATCAGCCCCAGCATTTT.

This clonotype was seen repeatedly, ten times or more. The gene calls are TRBV24-1 and TRBJ2-1, with 12 bases aligning to TRBD2. With 4 bases clipped from V and 6 bases from J, the junction kept 6 bases outside the gene matches. This CDR3 spans 16 amino acids. Germline V gives CDR1 KGHDR, CDR2 SFDVKD. The CDR3 protein is CATSELAGGPINEQFF. For the CDR3, the DNA is TGTGCCACCAGTGAGCTAGCGGGAGGGCCGATCAATGAGCAGTTCTTC.

This clonotype was seen only a few times. The J gene is TRBJ2-5, the V gene TRBV19; tentative D call: TRBD2 (5 bases). This CDR3 is 13 amino acids long. Trimming stripped 7 bases from V and 5 bases from J, with 14 bases between. The germline V gene encodes CDR1 LNHDA and CDR2 SQIVND (reference sequence). CDR3 in amino acids: CASTFPGGETQYF. The CDR3 region has the DNA TGTGCCAGTACTTTCCCCGGCGGGGAGACCCAGTACTTC.

This clonotype was seen a handful of times. The J gene is TRBJ2-2, the V gene TRBV9, with 13 bases that match TRBD2. Germline CDR1 reads SGDLS; CDR2 reads YYNGEE. There are 19 residues in the CDR3. The V and J ends lost 2 bases and 0 bases, in that order; junction bases with no gene match: 7. The CDR3 DNA sequence: TGTGCCAGCAGCGTTTCGAGGACTAGCGGGGGTTCGAACACCGGGGAGCTGTTTTTT. This codes for CASSVSRTSGGSNTGELFF.

This clonotype has ten or more counts. The chain recombines TRBV2 with TRBJ2-5; D ambiguous. With 5 bases removed from V and 4 bases from J, the gap between germline ends came to 5 bases. Germline V lookup: CDR1 SNHLY, CDR2 FYNNEI. This CDR3 comprises 11 residues. CDR3 sequence (DNA): TGTGCCAGCAGTAAAGTAGAGACCCAGTACTTC. Translation: CASSKVETQYF. The full variable domain, its missing parts supplied by reference TRBV2 and TRBJ2-5, is EPEVTQTPSHQVTQMGQEVILRCVPISNHLYFYWYRQILGQKVEFLVSFYNNEISEKSEIFDDQFSVERPDGSNFTLKIRSTKLEDSAMYFCASSKVETQYFGPGTRLLVL.

The chain uses TRBV6-1 and TRBJ1-2; D possibly corresponds to TRBD1 (5 bases). The CDR3 sequence is 14 residues long. CDR1 and CDR2 (germline): MNHNS, SASEGT. The V and J ends lost 4 bases and 4 bases respectively, with 13 bases between them. The CDR3 loop reads CASSVPVTAYGYTF. DNA for the CDR3: TGTGCCAGCAGTGTTCCCGTGACAGCCTATGGCTACACCTTC.

This clonotype has more than one count but fewer than ten. The V gene is TRBV5-1, the J gene TRBJ2-1; 10 positions match TRBD2. The J segment lost 3 bases and the V segment lost 0 bases, leaving 6 bases of the junction unmatched. The CDR3 is made up of 17 amino acids. Germline V CDR1 and CDR2: SGHRS, YFSETQ. The CDR3 spells CASSLAIAGGYYNEQFF. As DNA, the CDR3 is TGCGCCAGCAGCTTGGCGATAGCGGGAGGATACTACAATGAGCAGTTCTTC.

This clonotype was detected ten times or more. The rearrangement links TRBV6-1 to TRBJ1-2; the D is unclear. This CDR3 has 12 amino acids. Per germline, CDR1 MNHNS and CDR2 SASEGT. V lost 2 bases to trimming and J lost 2 bases, with 3 bases between them. This CDR3 is CASSERNYGYTF. The CDR3 bases are TGTGCCAGCAGTGAACGGAACTATGGCTACACCTTC.